The clone carrying this TCR beta chain was found a few times. J gave up 6 bases and V 9 bases, and 8 bases lay outside the gene matches. CDR1 and CDR2 (germline): WSHSY, SAAADI. This CDR3 is 13 amino acids long. Under the authors' procedure: Reference gene primer amplification gave nucleated cell count estimates. The data were produced by immunoSEQ multiplex PCR, yet TCRdb's version contains in-frame clones alone and is incomplete. From that table come the V and J calls and clone size; the DNA was used to work out D and trimming. The sample carries 100,000 to 150,000 clones, around 83% recorded once. The data were obtained in a study of blood T cell repertoires in COVID-19. Study-wide background: COVID-19 samples from acute and convalescent phases originated in the United States, Italy and Spain. In each case, the material was cDNA or gDNA derived from T cells, B-cell-depleted T cells, or PBMCs.

This clonotype originated in a man older than 75 with active or convalescent COVID-19. Sequenced material: peripheral blood. The chain employs TRBV10-2 and TRBJ1-2; 9 bases are a match to TRBD1. This CDR3 reads CASGTGSSDGYTF. The DNA for the CDR3 is TGCGCCAGTGGGACAGGGAGCAGCGATGGCTACACCTTC.